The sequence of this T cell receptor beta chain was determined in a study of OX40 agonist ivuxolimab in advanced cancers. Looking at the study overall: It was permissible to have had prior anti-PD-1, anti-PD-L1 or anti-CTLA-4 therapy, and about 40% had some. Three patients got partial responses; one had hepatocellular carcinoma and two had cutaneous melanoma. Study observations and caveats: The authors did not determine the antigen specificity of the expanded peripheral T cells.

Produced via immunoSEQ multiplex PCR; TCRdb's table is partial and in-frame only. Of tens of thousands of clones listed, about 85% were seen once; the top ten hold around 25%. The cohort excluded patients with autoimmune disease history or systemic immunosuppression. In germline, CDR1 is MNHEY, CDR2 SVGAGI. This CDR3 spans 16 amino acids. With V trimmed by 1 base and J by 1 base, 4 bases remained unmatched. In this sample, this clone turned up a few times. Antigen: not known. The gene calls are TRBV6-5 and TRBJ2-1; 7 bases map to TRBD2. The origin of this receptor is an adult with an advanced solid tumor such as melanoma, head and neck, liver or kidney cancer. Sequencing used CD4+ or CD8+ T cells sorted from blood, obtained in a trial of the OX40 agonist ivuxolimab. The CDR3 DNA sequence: TGTGCCAGCAGTTACTACGCGGGGGAGTCCTACAATGAGCAGTTCTTC. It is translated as CASSYYAGESYNEQFF.